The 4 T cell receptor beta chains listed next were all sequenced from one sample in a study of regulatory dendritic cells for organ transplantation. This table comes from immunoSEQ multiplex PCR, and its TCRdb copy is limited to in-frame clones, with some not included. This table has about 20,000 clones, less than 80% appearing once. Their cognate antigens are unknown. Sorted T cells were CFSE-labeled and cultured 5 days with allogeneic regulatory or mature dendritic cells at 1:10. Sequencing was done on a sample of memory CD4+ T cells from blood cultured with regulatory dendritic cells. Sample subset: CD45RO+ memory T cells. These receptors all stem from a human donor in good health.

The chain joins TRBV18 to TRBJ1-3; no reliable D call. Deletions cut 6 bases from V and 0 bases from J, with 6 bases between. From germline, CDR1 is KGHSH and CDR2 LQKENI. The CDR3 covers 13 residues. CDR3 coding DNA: TGTGCCAGCTCCCCAGTCTCTGGAAACACCATATATTTT. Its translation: CASSPVSGNTIYF.

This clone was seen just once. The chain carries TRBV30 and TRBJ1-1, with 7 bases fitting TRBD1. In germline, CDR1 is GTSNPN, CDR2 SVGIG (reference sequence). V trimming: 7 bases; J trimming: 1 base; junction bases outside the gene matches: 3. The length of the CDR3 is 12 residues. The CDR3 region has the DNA TGTGCCTCGGGACAGACGAACACTGAAGCTTTCTTT. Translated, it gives CASGQTNTEAFF.

In DNA, the CDR3 is TGTGCCAGCAGCTTGGCCGAGGGAAGGGACACAGATACGCAGTATTTT. Protein: CASSLAEGRDTDTQYF. The chain employs TRBV5-4 and TRBJ2-3; the D gene is possibly TRBD2 (5 bases). CDR1 and CDR2 from the germline V gene are SGHNT and YYREEE (reference sequence). This CDR3 contains 16 residues. Between the trimmed V and J ends, which lost 0 bases and 2 bases, there was a span of 13 bases.

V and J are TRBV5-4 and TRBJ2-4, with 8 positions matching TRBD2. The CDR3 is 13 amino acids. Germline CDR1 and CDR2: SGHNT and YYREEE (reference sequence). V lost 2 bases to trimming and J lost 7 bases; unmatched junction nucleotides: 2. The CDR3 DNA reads TGTGCCAGCAGCTTTGAGCGGGGGAACATTCAGTACTTC. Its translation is CASSFERGNIQYF.